This entry lists 25 T cell receptor beta chains sequenced from one sample in a study of cytomegalovirus exposure and HLA in healthy donors. The PCR was carried out with 60 Vbeta primers and 13 Jbeta primers. The protocol was immunoSEQ multiplex PCR, while the TCRdb copy is restricted to in-frame clones and leaves out a portion. The sample shows 100,000 to 150,000 clones, 65% to 85% of them seen only once. Sequencing was performed on PBMCs. The receptors stem from a woman aged 40-49 years in good health and CMV-seronegative.

The chain employs TRBV28 and TRBJ1-4; 9 bases are a match to TRBD1. There are 18 residues in the CDR3. Germline CDR1 is MDHEN and CDR2 is SYDVKM. After removal of 2 bases from V and 7 bases from J, the junction contained 14 bases not matched to a gene. This chain's CDR3 is CASSLLGQGFAPGEKLFF. The CDR3 DNA reads as TGTGCCAGCAGTTTACTAGGACAGGGGTTCGCTCCGGGTGAAAAACTGTTTTTT.

The CDR3 DNA is TGTGCCAGCAGCAGGGCAGGGGCTAGGGACTATGGCTACACCTTC. This codes for CASSRAGARDYGYTF. The rearrangement joins TRBV5-4 to TRBJ1-2; TRBD1 is a possible D gene (6 bases). The germline V and J ends were trimmed by 4 bases and 3 bases, with 16 bases remaining between them. Germline-derived CDR1 and CDR2 are SGHNT and YYREEE (reference sequence). This CDR3 contains 15 residues.

The CDR3 DNA reads TGTGCCAGCAGCCCAGGGACAGGGGGCACAGATACGCAGTATTTT. Translated, it gives CASSPGTGGTDTQYF. This sequence joins TRBV5-6 and TRBJ2-3; TRBD1 matches at 10 bases. Germline CDR1 is SGHDT and CDR2 is YYEEEE. The CDR3 is 15 residues long. Trimming took 4 bases from V and 1 from J; bases not matched to a gene: 3.

This clone was observed a handful of times. The chain has TRBV6-4 and TRBJ2-3, with D possibly being TRBD1 (7 bases). Trimming stripped 4 bases from V and 5 bases from J, with 13 bases between. The CDR3 is 14 amino acids. In germline, CDR1 is MRHNA, CDR2 SNTAGT. For the CDR3, the DNA is TGTGCCAGCAGTGTCCAGGGGGGCGGAGATACGCAGTATTTT. Amino acids: CASSVQGGGDTQYF.

A remark on this clone: At one end, the junction sequence differs from germline, possibly due to a read error. The V gene is TRBV5-1, the J gene TRBJ2-7; D call uncertain. The germline V gene has CDR1 SGHRS and CDR2 YFSETQ. This CDR3 has 13 amino acids. The CDR3 nucleotides read TGCGCCAGCAGCCTAATAGACGGTGACTGTAGGAACTTC. Translated: CASSLIDGDCRNF.

V and J are TRBV18 and TRBJ2-1, with D tentatively TRBD2 (5 bases). The CDR3 is 15 amino acids. Per the germline V gene, CDR1 is KGHSH and CDR2 is LQKENI. Trimming removed 3 bases from V and 1 base from J, with 10 bases in between. The CDR3 sequence is CASSPLRASYNEQFF. In DNA form, the CDR3 reads TGTGCCAGCTCACCCTTGCGGGCGTCCTACAATGAGCAGTTCTTC. The variable domain in full, completed from reference TRBV18 and TRBJ2-1, reads NAGVMQNPRHLVRRRGQEARLRCSPMKGHSHVYWYRQLPEEGLKFMVYLQKENIIDESGMPKERFSAEFPKEGPSILRIQQVVRGDSAAYFCASSPLRASYNEQFFGPGTRLTVL.

This clone was picked up a small number of times. This chain connects TRBV5-8 to TRBJ1-1; D might be TRBD1 (5 bases). V was cut by 2 bases and J by 8 bases, with 10 bases left in between. Germline V gives CDR1 SGHTS, CDR2 YDEGEE. This CDR3 is 12 amino acids long. The CDR3 sequence is CASSFPGREAFF. CDR3 nucleotide sequence: TGTGCCAGCAGCTTCCCAGGGCGGGAAGCTTTCTTT. Full variable domain (outside the CDR3, taken from reference TRBV5-8 and TRBJ1-1): EAGVTQSPTHLIKTRGQQATLRCSPISGHTSVYWYQQALGLGLQFLLWYDEGEERNRGNFPPRFSGRQFPNYSSELNVNALELEDSALYLCASSFPGREAFFGQGTRLTVV.

The chain joins TRBV2 to TRBJ1-2, with 10 bases fitting TRBD1. The CDR3 length is 13 residues. V trimming: 3 bases; J trimming: 6 bases; junction bases outside the gene matches: 1. CDR1 is SNHLY, CDR2 FYNNEI, per germline. CDR3 bases: TGTGCCAGCAGTGAGGGACAGGGGCATGGCTACACCTTC. It yields the protein CASSEGQGHGYTF.

The CDR3 DNA reads as TGTGCCAGCAGCTTAGTCGGGGAGACCGGGGAGCTGTTTTTT. It is translated as CASSLVGETGELFF. J is TRBJ2-2 and V is TRBV7-2, with D possibly matching TRBD2 (5 bases). This CDR3 spans 14 amino acids. Germline CDR1 SGHTA, CDR2 FQGNSA. The V end was cut by 1 base, the J end by 5 bases, with 8 bases between.

DNA of the CDR3: TGTGCCAGCAGTCCTATACGACTAGCGGGAGATTCAGAGACCCAGTACTTC. Translating gives CASSPIRLAGDSETQYF. V is TRBV27 and J is TRBJ2-5; 12 positions match TRBD2. Germline-derived CDR1 and CDR2 are MNHEY and SMNVEV (reference sequence). The V segment lost 5 bases and the J segment 4 bases; nucleotides outside the gene matches: 11. The CDR3 totals 17 residues.

The chain combines TRBV5-1 with TRBJ1-2, with 8 bases matching TRBD1. J gave up 7 bases and V 2 bases, and 10 bases lay outside the gene matches. Germline assignment: CDR1 SGHRS and CDR2 YFSETQ. This CDR3 has 15 residues. The CDR3 loop is CASSLGLTGGSGYTF. Written as DNA, the CDR3 is TGCGCCAGCAGCTTAGGACTAACAGGGGGATCTGGCTACACCTTC.

The chain is built from TRBV6-5 and TRBJ2-2; the D is unclear. The germline V and J ends were trimmed by 7 bases and 0 bases, with 12 bases remaining between them. The germline CDR1 and CDR2 sequences are MNHEY and SVGAGI. CDR3 length equals 15 residues. The chain's CDR3 is CASTLGGPNTGELFF. CDR3 DNA: TGTGCCAGCACCCTCGGCGGTCCGAACACCGGGGAGCTGTTTTTT.

V usage is TRBV27 and J usage is TRBJ2-7; 9 bases match TRBD2. The V gene's germline CDR1 is MNHEY and CDR2 SMNVEV (reference sequence). The CDR3 sequence is 15 residues long. J gave up 3 bases and V 7 bases, and 10 bases lay outside the gene matches. The CDR3 nucleotides read TGTGCCAGCACCCCCGGGCTAGCGGGACGCTACGAGCAGTACTTC. This translates into CASTPGLAGRYEQYF.

This chain connects TRBV6-1 to TRBJ2-6; no firm D call. The V end was cut by 1 base, the J end by 13 bases, with 8 bases between. Germline V lookup: CDR1 MNHNS, CDR2 SASEGT. The CDR3 has 12 amino acids. This chain's CDR3 is CASSEGARVLTF. The DNA for the CDR3 is TGTGCCAGCAGTGAAGGGGCCCGGGTCCTGACTTTC.

This clone occurred a few times. This chain's CDR3 is CASTQGGTNYGYTF. The CDR3 nucleotides are TGTGCCAGCACCCAAGGAGGGACTAACTATGGCTACACCTTC. V gene TRBV25-1 combines with J gene TRBJ1-2; D ambiguous. Germline V CDR1 and CDR2: MGHDK, SYGVNS. V was shortened by 7 bases and J by 0 bases, with 12 bases between the two germline ends. This CDR3 is 14 amino acids long.

The rearrangement uses TRBV30 and TRBJ1-2; 8 bases fit TRBD1. Losses at the gene ends were 1 base for V and 11 bases for J; bases not matched to a gene: 6. Germline CDR1 GTSNPN, CDR2 SVGIG (reference sequence). CDR3 size: 12 residues. Here the CDR3 reads CAWSAGGQGYTF. CDR3 bases: TGTGCCTGGAGTGCAGGGGGCCAAGGATACACCTTC.

The rearrangement links TRBV25-1 to TRBJ1-5, with 10 nucleotides matching TRBD1. V lost 3 bases, J lost 2 bases, and 7 bases stayed unmatched. The germline V gene has CDR1 MGHDK and CDR2 SYGVNS. This CDR3 is 17 amino acids long. DNA of the CDR3: TGTGCCAGCAGTGAGGCAGTGGGGACAGGGGGCAATCAGCCCCAGCATTTT. Encoded protein: CASSEAVGTGGNQPQHF.

The rearrangement links TRBV7-8 to TRBJ1-5; D is perhaps TRBD1 (6 bases). Trimming stripped 4 bases from V and 7 bases from J, with 14 bases between. The CDR3 is 14 amino acids. Germline V lookup: CDR1 SGHVS, CDR2 FQNEAQ. This CDR3 is CASSSGTSPQPQHF. In DNA, the CDR3 is TGTGCCAGCAGCTCCGGGACATCCCCCCAGCCCCAGCATTTT.

The chain links TRBV5-5 to TRBJ2-6; no definite D call. Germline values: CDR1 SGHKS, CDR2 YYEKEE (reference sequence). The CDR3 runs 14 residues. V lost 2 bases and J 1 base, leaving 4 bases between the germline ends. The CDR3 region is CASSFESGANVLTF. Written as DNA, the CDR3 is TGTGCCAGCAGCTTCGAGTCTGGGGCCAACGTCCTGACTTTC.

V and J are TRBV18 and TRBJ1-2; 9 positions agree with TRBD1. Trimming took 3 bases from V and 2 from J; bases not matched to a gene: 7. The CDR3 sequence is 16 residues long. Per germline, CDR1 KGHSH and CDR2 LQKENI. The CDR3, as DNA: TGTGCCAGCTCACCGTCCCCTGGGACAGGGAACTATGGCTACACCTTC. This codes for CASSPSPGTGNYGYTF.

The J gene is TRBJ2-3, the V gene TRBV29-1; D is perhaps TRBD1 (5 bases). V lost 4 bases and J 2 bases, leaving 13 bases between the germline ends. Germline V gene data show CDR1 as SQVTM and CDR2 as ANQGSEA. This CDR3 comprises 14 residues. The DNA of the CDR3 is TGCAGCGTTGTTCCAGGGCTCCACACAGATACGCAGTATTTT. Protein: CSVVPGLHTDTQYF.

The gene calls are TRBV28 and TRBJ2-1, with 13 nucleotides matching TRBD2. The CDR3 runs to 15 residues. V shed 5 bases and J 5 bases; nucleotides not matched to a gene: 3. The germline gives CDR1 MDHEN, CDR2 SYDVKM. CDR3: CASSATSGGNNEQFF. The CDR3 bases are TGTGCCAGCAGTGCGACTAGCGGGGGGAACAATGAGCAGTTCTTC.

Regarding this clone: Sequence at one end of the junction differs from germline and may be a read error. J is TRBJ1-5 and V is TRBV7-9; no firm D call. Germline values: CDR1 SEHNR, CDR2 FQNEAQ (reference sequence). The CDR3 has 16 residues. Here the CDR3 reads CSSSPLIPRGNQPQHF. Here the CDR3 DNA reads TGTTCCAGCAGCCCCCTAATCCCCCGTGGCAATCAGCCCCAGCATTTT.

The gene calls are TRBV7-9 and TRBJ2-5; 12 nucleotides agree with TRBD2. V gave up 3 bases and J gave up 5 bases; unmatched junction bases: 7. The CDR3 contains 16 residues. Looked up from germline, CDR1 is SEHNR and CDR2 is FQNEAQ (reference sequence). CDR3 protein: CASSFSSGGARETQYF. CDR3 nucleotide sequence: TGTGCCAGCAGCTTCTCTAGCGGGGGGGCCCGGGAGACCCAGTACTTC.

V gene TRBV28 combines with J gene TRBJ1-1; D may be TRBD1 (5 bases). The CDR3 runs to 11 residues. V gave up 2 bases and J gave up 8 bases, with 6 bases separating them. The germline V gene has CDR1 MDHEN and CDR2 SYDVKM. CDR3 in DNA: TGTGCCAGCAGTTTAGGGGGGGAAGCTTTCTTT. Protein sequence: CASSLGGEAFF.